The clone carrying this TCR beta chain was counted many times. Antigen unknown. CD25-based Treg depletion was applied to purified naive CD4+ T cells. V was pared by 2 bases and J by 8 bases, with 12 bases between. The CDR3 consists of 13 residues. The study's findings and limits: Naive CD4+ cells shared about 13% of tumor Treg sequences. Tumor-infiltrating Treg TCR alpha and beta sequences overlapped most with tumor naive CD4+ T cells, then blood naive.

Amplification of TRBV12-4/TRBJ1-2 clonotypes used adaptor-ligated barcode primers. In TCRdb, the multiplex PCR reads were re-called with MiXCR into one record per CDR3 protein. Of roughly 2,000 distinct CDR3 sequences in the sample, 1% to 1.5% were seen once. The sequenced sample was naive CD4+ T cells sorted from blood. The subset here: naive CD4+ T cells, CD4+CD45RA+CD25-. V is TRBV12-3 or TRBV12-4 and J is TRBJ1-2; D call uncertain. The TCR sequence derives from a female donor with breast cancer. The CDR3 reads CASSLSGSGGYTF. The CDR3 bases are TGTGCCAGCAGTTTAAGTGGGTCGGGCGGCTACACCTTC.